These 13 T cell receptor beta chains came from one sample sequenced in a study of shared clonotypes between healthy human individuals. The protocol was immunoSEQ multiplex PCR, while the TCRdb copy is restricted to in-frame clones and leaves out a portion. The data hold 1,500,000 or so clones, with just under 99% observed a single time. Sequencing was performed on naive CD4+ T cells sorted from blood. The subset was: CD45RA+ positively selected. These receptors were taken from a man in his thirties or forties in good health.

The chain recombines TRBV27 with TRBJ1-4; possible D gene TRBD1, 5 bases. There are 16 residues in the CDR3. V was shortened by 5 bases and J by 0 bases, with 13 bases between the two germline ends. The germline gives CDR1 MNHEY, CDR2 SMNVEV (reference sequence). CDR3: CASSKLLGATNEKLFF. CDR3 DNA: TGTGCCAGCAGTAAACTGTTGGGGGCAACTAATGAAAAACTGTTTTTT.

The CDR3 nucleotides read TGCAGCGTTGTAGGGGGCGGGGAAGAGACCCAGTACTTC. As protein: CSVVGGGEETQYF. V gene TRBV29-1 combines with J gene TRBJ2-5, with D tentatively TRBD1 (7 bases). The germline V and J ends were trimmed by 4 bases and 3 bases, with 12 bases remaining between them. The germline V gene has CDR1 SQVTM and CDR2 ANQGSEA. CDR3 length: 13 amino acids.

V gene TRBV5-8 combines with J gene TRBJ2-3; 15 bases are a match to TRBD2. The CDR3 is made up of 16 amino acids. Germline loops: CDR1 SGHTS, CDR2 YDEGEE. With 3 bases clipped from V and 4 bases from J, the junction kept 3 bases outside the gene matches. CDR3 sequence: CASSWTSGREADTQYF. CDR3 sequence (DNA): TGTGCCAGCAGCTGGACTAGCGGGAGGGAGGCAGATACGCAGTATTTT.

The chain is built from TRBV29-1 and TRBJ2-7; 7 nucleotides match TRBD1. The CDR3 spans 11 residues. Germline loops: CDR1 SQVTM, CDR2 ANQGSEA. V was pared by 7 bases and J by 3 bases, with 3 bases of the junction left unmatched. The CDR3 sequence is CSANRGYEQYF. CDR3 nucleotide sequence: TGCAGCGCCAACAGGGGCTACGAGCAGTACTTC.

This sequence joins TRBV9 and TRBJ2-5; no firm D call. V shed 0 bases and J shed 1 base, with 7 bases lying between them. The CDR3 has 14 amino acids. Germline V CDR1 and CDR2: SGDLS, YYNGEE. CDR3 region: CASSVGGIQETQYF. CDR3 nucleotide sequence: TGTGCCAGCAGCGTAGGAGGAATCCAAGAGACCCAGTACTTC. Based on the CDR3 plus reference TRBV9 and TRBJ2-5, the full variable domain is DSGVTQTPKHLITATGQRVTLRCSPRSGDLSVYWYQQSLDQGLQFLIQYYNGEERAKGNILERFSAQQFPDLHSELNLSSLELGDSALYFCASSVGGIQETQYFGPGTRLLVL.

The chain combines TRBV7-9 with TRBJ2-2; 7 bases agree with TRBD1. The CDR3 sequence is 16 residues long. CDR1 is SEHNR, CDR2 FQNEAQ, per germline (reference sequence). Losses at the gene ends were 1 base for V and 1 base for J; bases not matched to a gene: 3. The CDR3 bases are TGTGCCAGCAGCTTAGTTAGGGGGCGGAACACCGGGGAGCTGTTTTTT. Amino acids: CASSLVRGRNTGELFF. Together with reference TRBV7-9 and TRBJ2-2, the CDR3 gives the full variable domain: DTGVSQNPRHKITKRGQNVTFRCDPISEHNRLYWYRQTLGQGPEFLTYFQNEAQLEKSRLLSDRFSAERPKGSFSTLEIQRTEQGDSAMYLCASSLVRGRNTGELFFGEGSRLTVL.

The chain is built from TRBV10-3 and TRBJ2-3; D is unclear. Trimming left V 4 bases short and J 3 bases short, with 14 bases between. Germline V gives CDR1 ENHRY, CDR2 SYGVKD. The CDR3 length is 15 residues. For the CDR3, the DNA is TGTGCCATCAGTGGCCGCGGTGTGGTAACAGATACGCAGTATTTT. It translates to CAISGRGVVTDTQYF.

The V gene is TRBV11-2, the J gene TRBJ2-5; possible D gene TRBD2, 5 bases. CDR1 and CDR2 from the germline V gene are SGHAT and FQNNGV. V lost 3 bases to trimming and J lost 0 bases, with 5 bases between them. CDR3 length: 13 amino acids. The CDR3: CASSFGNQETQYF. In DNA, the CDR3 is TGTGCCAGCAGCTTCGGGAACCAAGAGACCCAGTACTTC.

The chain has TRBV18 and TRBJ1-2, with 8 nucleotides matching TRBD1. Germline V gives CDR1 KGHSH, CDR2 LQKENI. J was trimmed by 4 bases and V by 5 bases; bases with no gene match: 9. The CDR3 has 15 residues. In nucleotides, the CDR3 is TGTGCCAGCTCAACTGGACAGGGCGGGGGCTATGGCTACACCTTC. Protein sequence: CASSTGQGGGYGYTF.

The chain combines TRBV25-1 with TRBJ2-1, with TRBD1 identical over 7 bases. Germline V gene lookup returns CDR1 MGHDK and CDR2 SYGVNS. The CDR3 has 15 residues. J was trimmed by 7 bases and V by 7 bases; bases with no gene match: 13. The CDR3, as DNA: TGTGCCAGCACCTTCCATAGACAGGGACCAAATGAGCAGTTCTTC. This gives the protein CASTFHRQGPNEQFF.

Only one count was recorded for this clone. Other DNA variants within this sample encode the same CDR3. This chain joins TRBV7-3 and TRBJ1-1; possibly TRBD1 for D (6 bases). The germline gives CDR1 SGHTA, CDR2 FQGTGA. V was cut by 4 bases and J by 1 base, with 7 bases left in between. The length of the CDR3 is 13 residues. CDR3 sequence reads: CASSSTGNTEAFF. The CDR3 nucleotides read TGTGCCAGCAGCTCGACAGGGAACACTGAAGCTTTCTTT.

On this clone: One end of the junction is discordant with germline, which a read error may explain. The chain joins TRBV7-9 to TRBJ2-7; 7 bases map to TRBD1. The CDR3 length is 12 residues. Germline CDR1 is SEHNR and CDR2 is FQNEAQ (reference sequence). The CDR3 spells CASSLGGRVYFF. The CDR3 DNA sequence: TGTGCCAGCAGCCTAGGGGGCAGGGTATACTTCTTC.

The J gene is TRBJ2-2, the V gene TRBV7-3; maybe TRBD1 (6 bases). V was cut by 5 bases and J by 0 bases, with 10 bases left in between. Germline CDR1 and CDR2: SGHTA and FQGTGA. The CDR3 has 15 residues. The CDR3 sequence: CASSRDRTNTGELFF. The DNA of the CDR3 is TGTGCCAGCAGCCGCGACAGGACGAACACCGGGGAGCTGTTTTTT.